This passage covers 6 T cell receptor beta chains from one sample sequenced in a study of blood T cell repertoires in COVID-19. Here immunoSEQ multiplex PCR was the method, and the copy in TCRdb shows in-frame clones only, minus some. Altogether around 99,000 clones are present, around 88% being singletons, with the ten largest covering 6.5% to 7%. Sequenced sample: peripheral blood. Receptor source: a man aged 45-65 years with active or convalescent COVID-19.

This clone was detected once. J is TRBJ1-4 and V is TRBV5-1; D is unresolved. This CDR3 contains 13 residues. Germline CDR1 is SGHRS and CDR2 is YFSETQ. V was pared by 3 bases and J by 3 bases, with 6 bases between. The CDR3 nucleotides read TGCGCCAGCAGCTCCTCCCCTAATGAAAAACTGTTTTTT. It specifies CASSSSPNEKLFF.

The chain joins TRBV30 to TRBJ1-1; a possible D gene is TRBD1 (6 bases). Trimming left V 2 bases short and J 1 base short, with 11 bases between. The CDR3 length is 14 residues. Per germline, CDR1 GTSNPN and CDR2 SVGIG (reference sequence). The CDR3 protein is CAWSKRQENTEAFF. CDR3 DNA: TGTGCCTGGAGTAAAAGACAGGAGAACACTGAAGCTTTCTTT.

This clone was seen only a few times. The rearrangement joins TRBV28 to TRBJ1-3, with TRBD1 matching over 7 bases. The J segment lost 6 bases and the V segment lost 6 bases, leaving 8 bases of the junction unmatched. Germline V gene sequence: CDR1 MDHEN, CDR2 SYDVKM. The CDR3 covers 14 residues. The CDR3: CASSKTGNPNTIYF. CDR3 nucleotides: TGTGCCAGCAGCAAGACAGGGAACCCAAACACCATATATTTT.

This chain connects TRBV5-6 to TRBJ1-1; D unclear. Per germline, CDR1 SGHDT and CDR2 YYEEEE. Trimming cost V 0 bases and J 5 bases, with 11 bases left between them. The length of the CDR3 is 14 residues. CDR3 bases: TGTGCCAGCAGCTTGGGAGTCCCGTGGACTGAAGCTTTCTTT. This gives the protein CASSLGVPWTEAFF. Based on the CDR3 plus reference TRBV5-6 and TRBJ1-1, the full variable domain is DAGVTQSPTHLIKTRGQQVTLRCSPKSGHDTVSWYQQALGQGPQFIFQYYEEEERQRGNFPDRFSGHQFPNYSSELNVNALLLGDSALYLCASSLGVPWTEAFFGQGTRLTVV.

This clone was detected only a few times. The chain joins TRBV5-4 to TRBJ2-2, with D uncertain. The germline V gene encodes CDR1 SGHNT and CDR2 YYREEE (reference sequence). V shed 4 bases and J shed 8 bases, with 9 bases lying between them. This CDR3 comprises 12 residues. The CDR3 DNA follows: TGTGCCAGCAGCCAGAGGTGGGGGGAGCTGTTTTTT. The encoded protein is CASSQRWGELFF.

The chain employs TRBV2 and TRBJ1-3; unclear D gene. Trimming removed 5 bases at V and 2 bases at J, with 7 bases between. CDR3 size: 13 residues. Germline lookup yields CDR1 SNHLY and CDR2 FYNNEI. The DNA for the CDR3 is TGTGCCAGCAGTTCGGGTACTGGAAACACCATATATTTT. Protein sequence: CASSSGTGNTIYF. The whole variable domain, remainder taken from reference TRBV2 and TRBJ1-3, is EPEVTQTPSHQVTQMGQEVILRCVPISNHLYFYWYRQILGQKVEFLVSFYNNEISEKSEIFDDQFSVERPDGSNFTLKIRSTKLEDSAMYFCASSSGTGNTIYFGEGSWLTVV.